These 11 T cell receptor beta chains were sequenced from one sample in a study of tissue T cells after allogeneic stem cell transplantation. TCRdb keeps only in-frame clones here, not all; method: immunoSEQ multiplex PCR. Among under 8,000 clones listed, 34% were seen once. Time point reported: mouse harvest day 14 after allogeneic transplant. Mouse grafts combined 10^7 T-cell-depleted bone marrow cells with 10^6 splenic CD5+ T cells. The specimen was skin. The source of these receptors is a female BALB/c mouse given C57BL/6 T cells with graft-versus-host disease after an allogeneic hematopoietic cell transplant.

This clone was counted a few times. Gene names refer to mouse genes. The read comes to an end 1 residue before the CDR3 does, leaving the germline J gene to fill in the end. The chain employs TRBV26 and TRBJ1-1; 8 nucleotides agree with TRBD1. The CDR3 extends over 15 amino acids. Germline V gives CDR1 KGHPV, CDR2 FQNQEV (reference sequence). J lost 2 bases, V lost 4 bases, and 6 bases had no gene match. The DNA read from the CDR3 is TGTGCCAGCAGTCCTTACAGGGGGGGCAACACAGAAGTCTTC. This translates into CASSPYRGGNTEVF. The entire CDR3 protein reads CASSPYRGGNTEVFF.

On this clone: Germline and genes: mouse. The CDR3 is cut off 1 residue early in the read; its end comes from the germline J gene. The chain combines TRBV15 with TRBJ2-2, with 10 bases fitting TRBD2. This CDR3 comprises 15 residues. Germline V gene data show CDR1 as SGHND and CDR2 as FRSKSL. With V trimmed by 6 bases and J by 1 base, 2 bases remained unmatched. The CDR3 sequence is CASRYWGGNTGQLYF. The DNA read from the CDR3 is TGTGCCAGCAGATACTGGGGGGGAAACACCGGGCAGCTCTAC.

With respect to this clone: Germline and genes: mouse. The read gets to within 1 residue of the CDR3 end, and the germline J gene fills in the rest. The V call is TRBV13-3, the J call TRBJ2-1, with TRBD1 identical over 10 bases. CDR3 length equals 16 residues. V was clipped by 0 bases and J by 5 bases; unmatched bases: 5. Per germline, CDR1 NNHDY and CDR2 SYVADS. The CDR3 DNA, read in part, is TGTGCCAGCAGTGATGGCCGGGACAGGGGAGATGCTGAGCAGTTC. Translation gives CASSDGRDRGDAEQF. The complete CDR3 sequence is CASSDGRDRGDAEQFF.

Comments on this clone: Gene names denote mouse genes. The read terminates 1 residue ahead of where the CDR3 ends, so the germline J gene completes it. This chain uses TRBV14 with TRBJ2-4; weak D call: TRBD2 (6 bases). The CDR3 totals 13 residues. Trimming left V 2 bases short and J 5 bases short, with 9 bases between. Germline V gene sequence: CDR1 SGHDT, CDR2 FRDEAV. The CDR3 DNA, read in part, is TGTGCCAGCAGTTTGGGGGGTGGAAACACCTTGTAC. Its protein product is CASSLGGGNTLY. In full, the CDR3 is CASSLGGGNTLYF. Complete variable domain (other parts from reference TRBV14 and TRBJ2-4): EAGVTQSPRYAVLQEGQAVSFWCDPISGHDTLYWYQQPRDQGPQLLVYFRDEAVIDNSQLPSDRFSAVRPKGTNSTLKIQSAKQGDTATYLCASSLGGGNTLYFGAGTRLSVL.

Note on this clone: The gene symbols are mouse symbols. The CDR3 end is not reached by the read, which stops 1 residue before it; the germline J gene fills it in. The V and J genes are TRBV19 and TRBJ1-1; 8 positions agree with TRBD1. There are 13 residues in the CDR3. V trimming: 6 bases; J trimming: 4 bases; junction bases outside the gene matches: 5. Germline V gene lookup returns CDR1 FNHDT and CDR2 SITEND (reference sequence). The DNA read from the CDR3 is TGTGCCAGCATGCAGGGGGCCCTCACAGAAGTCTTC. This translates into CASMQGALTEVF. The whole CDR3 protein reads CASMQGALTEVFF.

As concerns this clone: Germline and genes: mouse. Sequencing ends 1 residue short of the CDR3 end; the germline J gene provides the rest. The chain employs TRBV13-1 and TRBJ1-1; 9 nucleotides align to TRBD1. The germline V gene encodes CDR1 NSHNY and CDR2 SYGAGN. V gave up 5 bases and J gave up 3 bases; unmatched junction bases: 5. CDR3 size: 14 residues. Partial CDR3 DNA: TGTGCCAGCAGGATCCGGGACAGGGACACAGAAGTCTTC. Translation gives CASRIRDRDTEVF. The whole CDR3 reads CASRIRDRDTEVFF.

This clone turned up a few times. The germline and genes are mouse ones. The read falls 1 residue short of the CDR3 end, and the missing part is taken from the germline J gene. The gene calls are TRBV26 and TRBJ2-1; 7 bases match TRBD1. CDR3 length equals 14 residues. Germline V gives CDR1 KGHPV, CDR2 FQNQEV (reference sequence). The J segment lost 3 bases and the V segment lost 4 bases, leaving 3 bases of the junction unmatched. The CDR3 loop is CASSRRDSYAEQFF. The CDR3 bases that were read are TGTGCCAGCAGTCGCCGGGACAGCTATGCTGAGCAGTTC.

As to this clone: Gene names are the mouse ones. The CDR3 end is not reached by the read, which stops 1 residue before it; the germline J gene fills it in. The chain combines TRBV12-2 with TRBJ2-7; 9 bases agree with TRBD2. Trimming cost V 0 bases and J 0 bases; bases outside gene matches: 2. The CDR3 loop spans 15 amino acids. Germline lookup yields CDR1 SGHLS and CDR2 HYDKME. The CDR3 sequence: CASSLDWGSSYEQYF. The sequenced part of the CDR3 DNA is TGTGCCAGCTCTCTCGACTGGGGGAGCTCCTATGAACAGTAC.

Comments on this clone: These gene names are mouse names. Read data end 1 residue before the CDR3 end; the end is taken from the germline J gene. Other DNA sequences in the same sample also yield this CDR3. The rearrangement uses TRBV26 and TRBJ1-1; no firm D call. The CDR3 has 12 residues. The germline V gene has CDR1 KGHPV and CDR2 FQNQEV (reference sequence). The V gene lost 4 bases and the J gene lost 0 bases, with 3 bases spanning the gap. CDR3: CASSRQNTEVFF. The DNA read from the CDR3 is TGTGCCAGCAGTCGGCAGAACACAGAAGTCTTC.

Points on this clone: The gene names here belong to mouse. The observed sequence ends 1 residue before the CDR3 terminus, with the missing tail filled in from the germline J gene. The chain uses TRBV13-3 and TRBJ2-3; D unclear. The CDR3 runs to 13 residues. Germline V gene sequence: CDR1 NNHDY, CDR2 SYVADS. Trimming pared 1 base from V and 0 bases from J, leaving 3 bases between. The CDR3: CASSDSSAETLYF. The DNA read from the CDR3 is TGTGCCAGCAGTGATTCTAGTGCAGAAACGCTGTAT.

A remark on this clone: The germline and genes are mouse ones. The read terminates 1 residue ahead of where the CDR3 ends, so the germline J gene completes it. The chain carries TRBV12-1 and TRBJ2-4, with unresolved D. Trimming removed 0 bases from V and 0 bases from J, with 3 bases in between. The CDR3 consists of 13 residues. CDR1 and CDR2 (germline): SGHSN, HYEKVE. CDR3 bases read: TGTGCCAGCTCTCTCACTAGTCAAAACACCTTGTAC. Translating it yields CASSLTSQNTLY. The CDR3, in full, reads CASSLTSQNTLYF.